This T cell receptor beta chain derives from a study of shared clonotypes between healthy human individuals. This clone was seen only a few times. Germline V gives CDR1 SEHNR, CDR2 FQNEAQ (reference sequence). This CDR3 is 11 amino acids long. V lost 8 bases, J lost 7 bases, and 1 base stayed unmatched. Using immunoSEQ multiplex PCR, the repertoire was profiled, and TCRdb retains in-frame clones only, with some absent. The sample includes 190,000 or so clones, around 93% seen only once; the top ten take about 0.067%. The rearrangement links TRBV7-9 to TRBJ1-4; 7 bases align to TRBD1. Sequencing used naive CD4+ T cells sorted from blood. This sample's subset: CD45RA+ positively selected. This receptor was taken from a young woman in good health. CDR3 amino acids: CASGTAEKLFF. The DNA for the CDR3 is TGTGCCAGCGGGACAGCTGAAAAACTGTTTTTT.